This T cell receptor (beta chain) comes out of a study of primary melanoma T cells and metastatic recurrence. Study-wide points: Suggested, not shown: primary melanomas can contain effective antitumor T cells. Independent of thickness, ulceration, mitotic rate and age, T-cell fraction reportedly predicted outcome.

For this clone: Antigen unknown.

Germline V gene data show CDR1 as SGHNT and CDR2 as YENEEA. Trimming stripped 3 bases from V and 3 bases from J, with 12 bases between. CDR3 length: 14 residues. The table came from immunoSEQ multiplex PCR; TCRdb's copy has only in-frame clones and leaves some out. There are about 130 clones in the sample; over 75% occur only once, and 16% lies in the top ten. The sample taken for sequencing was melanoma tumor tissue. This receptor was identified in a human donor with melanoma. The J gene is TRBJ2-7, the V gene TRBV11-3; D may be TRBD1 or TRBD2 (5 bases each). Here the CDR3 reads CASSLGDVSYEQYF. CDR3 nucleotide sequence: TGTGCCAGCAGCTTGGGGGACGTAAGCTACGAGCAGTACTTC.